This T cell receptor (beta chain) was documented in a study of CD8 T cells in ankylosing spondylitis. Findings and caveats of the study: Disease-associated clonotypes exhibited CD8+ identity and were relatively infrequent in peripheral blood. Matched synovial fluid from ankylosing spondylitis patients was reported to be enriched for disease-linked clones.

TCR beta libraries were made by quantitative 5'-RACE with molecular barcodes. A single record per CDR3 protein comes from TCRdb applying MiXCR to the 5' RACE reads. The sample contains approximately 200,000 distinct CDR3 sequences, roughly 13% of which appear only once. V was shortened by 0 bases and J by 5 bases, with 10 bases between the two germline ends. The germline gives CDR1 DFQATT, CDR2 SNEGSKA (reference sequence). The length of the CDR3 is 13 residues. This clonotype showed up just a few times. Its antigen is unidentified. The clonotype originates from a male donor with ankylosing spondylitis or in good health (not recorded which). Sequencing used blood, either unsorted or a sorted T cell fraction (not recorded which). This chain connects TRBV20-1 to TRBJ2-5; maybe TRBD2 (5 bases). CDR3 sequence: CSAREGVRETQYF. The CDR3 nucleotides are TGCAGTGCTAGAGAGGGAGTAAGGGAGACCCAGTACTTC.